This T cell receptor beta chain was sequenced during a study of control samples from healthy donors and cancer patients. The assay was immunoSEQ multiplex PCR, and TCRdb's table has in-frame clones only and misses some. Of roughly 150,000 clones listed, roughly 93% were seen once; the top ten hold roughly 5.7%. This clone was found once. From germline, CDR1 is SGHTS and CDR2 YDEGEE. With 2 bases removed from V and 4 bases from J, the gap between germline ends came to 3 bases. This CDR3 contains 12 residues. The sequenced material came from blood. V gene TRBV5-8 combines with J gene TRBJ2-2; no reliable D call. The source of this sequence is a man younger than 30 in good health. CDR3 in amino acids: CASSFGTGELFF. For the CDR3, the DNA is TGTGCCAGCAGCTTTGGCACCGGGGAGCTGTTTTTT.